The rows below give T cell receptor beta chains drawn from one sample of a study of tumor-infiltrating lymphocytes in primary liver carcinoma. TCRdb passed the multiplex PCR reads through MiXCR, listing each CDR3 protein once. This table holds approximately 300,000 distinct CDR3 sequences, 55% to 65% found once. Material: peripheral blood. These receptors were collected from a man aged 35 to 55 with primary liver carcinoma and hepatitis B virus infection. Both conserved end residues are trimmed from each CDR3. Part of the rows lack a size; the others show once, few, many or a class for expanded clones.

size	V	J	CDR3
-	TRBV12-3/TRBV12-4	TRBJ2-1	ESSKGTLLWEEQF
-	TRBV4-1	TRBJ2-2	AGSQWGRTNTGELF
many	TRBV6-1	TRBJ2-7	ASSERQGYEQY
once	TRBV6-2/TRBV6-3	TRBJ2-5	VSSQAPGETQY
-	TRBV7-9	TRBJ1-2	ASSPSGNGGYT
-	TRBV18	TRBJ2-2	ACSPLGQGETGELF
-	TRBV6-1	TRBJ2-2	SSSGGADTGELF
-	TRBV10-2	TRBJ2-7	ATYTAGGTYKQY
few	TRBV5-1	TRBJ2-3	ASSLVAGGADTQY
few	TRBV28	TRBJ2-1	ASSLFRGGPNEQF
few	TRBV11-2	TRBJ1-2	ASSPGHRTPYGYT
-	TRBV4-3	TRBJ2-3	ASSQGVVAGEDRQY
many	TRBV10-3	TRBJ2-2	AFLAGEGVGELF
-	TRBV5-4	TRBJ2-2	ASSLAGGHTGELF
-	TRBV6-1	TRBJ2-7	ASTLGLGPLYEQY
-	TRBV7-9	TRBJ1-1	ASSLGTGMNPEAF
-	TRBV11-2	TRBJ1-5	ASSFCPRRTGNQPQH
-	TRBV6-2/TRBV6-3	TRBJ2-1	VSSYSGGRVRDNEQF
-	TRBV6-1	TRBJ2-7	ASSFGGGLSVQY
-	TRBV20-1	TRBJ1-5	SATEGNQPQH
-	TRBV28	TRBJ2-7	ASSRKGLALYEQY
few	TRBV5-1	TRBJ2-6	ASSLLGTPETYSGANVLT
few	TRBV2	TRBJ2-5	ASSDRSGRVLKTQY
few	TRBV5-1	TRBJ2-7	ASSSGITYEQY
-	TRBV5-1	TRBJ2-1	ASSLETSGSLEQF
once	TRBV10-3	TRBJ2-1	AINEEQPCTTEQF
-	TRBV29-1	TRBJ2-1	SVGARLADYNEQF